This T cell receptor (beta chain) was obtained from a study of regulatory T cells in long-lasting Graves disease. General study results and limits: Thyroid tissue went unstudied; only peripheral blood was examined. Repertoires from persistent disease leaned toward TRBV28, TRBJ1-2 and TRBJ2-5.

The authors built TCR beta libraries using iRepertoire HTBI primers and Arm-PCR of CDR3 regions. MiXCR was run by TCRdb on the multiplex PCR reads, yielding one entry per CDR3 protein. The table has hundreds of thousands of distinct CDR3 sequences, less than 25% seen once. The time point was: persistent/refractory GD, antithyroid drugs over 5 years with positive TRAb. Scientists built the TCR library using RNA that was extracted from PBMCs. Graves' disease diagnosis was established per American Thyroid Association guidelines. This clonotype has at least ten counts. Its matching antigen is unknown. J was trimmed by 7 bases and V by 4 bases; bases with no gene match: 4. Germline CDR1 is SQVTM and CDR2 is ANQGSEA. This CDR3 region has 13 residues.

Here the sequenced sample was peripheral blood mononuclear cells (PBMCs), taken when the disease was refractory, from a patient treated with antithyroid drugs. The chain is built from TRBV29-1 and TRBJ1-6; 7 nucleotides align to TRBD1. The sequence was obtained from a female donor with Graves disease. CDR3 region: CSVGQDRNSPLHF. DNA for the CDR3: TGCAGCGTTGGACAGGACAGGAATTCACCCCTCCACTTT.